What follows are 8 T cell receptor beta chains derived from one specimen sequenced in a study of spatial heterogeneity in lung cancer. Which antigens these TCRs recognize remains unknown. Whole-study results and caveats: Counts of expanded intratumoral alpha and beta TCRs tracked tumor mutation counts.

The time point is: sample taken at primary tumor resection. Via MiXCR, TCRdb re-called the 5' RACE reads, giving one row per CDR3 protein. The sample consists of fewer than 20,000 distinct CDR3 sequences, 6% to 7.5% of them appearing once. The sequences come from lung tumor tissue, collected at surgery. The receptor source for this set is a female donor with early-stage non-small cell lung cancer.

In this sample, this clonotype turned up many times. This chain connects TRBV3-1 to TRBJ1-1; 7 bases are a match to TRBD1. The germline V gene has CDR1 LGHDT and CDR2 YNNKEL (reference sequence). Unmatched junction bases numbered 2, after V lost 5 bases and J lost 2 bases. This CDR3 has 13 amino acids. The CDR3 region is CASSYRGNTEAFF. In DNA form, the CDR3 reads TGTGCCAGCAGCTACAGGGGAAACACTGAAGCTTTCTTT.

In its sample, this clonotype was seen a few times. The chain couples TRBV20-1 to TRBJ2-3; D not certain. V dropped 5 bases and J dropped 0 bases, with 9 bases sitting between them. The CDR3 extends over 13 amino acids. Germline assignment: CDR1 DFQATT and CDR2 SNEGSKA (reference sequence). The CDR3 DNA follows: TGCAGTGCTCTTTTCTCTAGCACAGATACGCAGTATTTT. Its translation: CSALFSSTDTQYF.

The chain recombines TRBV5-5 with TRBJ2-7; TRBD2 aligns across 11 bases. Germline V gives CDR1 SGHKS, CDR2 YYEKEE (reference sequence). The V and J ends lost 2 bases and 3 bases, in that order; junction bases with no gene match: 4. This CDR3 is 15 amino acids long. CDR3 bases: TGTGCCAGCAGCTTAGGACTAGCGGGTCTCTACGAGCAGTACTTC. The encoded protein is CASSLGLAGLYEQYF.

This clonotype occurred many times. V and J are TRBV20-1 and TRBJ1-5; D perhaps matches TRBD1 (5 bases). The CDR3 extends over 14 amino acids. The germline CDR1 and CDR2 sequences are DFQATT and SNEGSKA (reference sequence). V dropped 3 bases and J dropped 1 base, with 10 bases sitting between them. The CDR3 DNA is TGCAGTGCTAGCGGGGCGAGGAGCAATCAGCCCCAGCATTTT. Protein product: CSASGARSNQPQHF.

This clonotype showed up just a few times. The chain carries TRBV16 and TRBJ1-5; 8 nucleotides match TRBD1. Unmatched junction bases numbered 8, after V lost 2 bases and J lost 5 bases. In germline, CDR1 is KGHSY, CDR2 FQNENV. The CDR3 loop spans 16 amino acids. CDR3: CASSQTRTGTDQPQHF. The CDR3 nucleotides read TGTGCCAGCAGCCAAACCCGGACAGGGACGGATCAGCCCCAGCATTTT.

This clonotype has ten or more counts. The rearrangement joins TRBV6-1 to TRBJ1-2; 7 positions agree with TRBD1. With V trimmed by 6 bases and J by 8 bases, 9 bases remained unmatched. This CDR3 spans 13 amino acids. The germline V gene encodes CDR1 MNHNS and CDR2 SASEGT. CDR3 sequence (DNA): TGTGCCAGCAGCCCCGACAGGGCAGGGGGCTACACCTTC. Translation gives CASSPDRAGGYTF.

This clonotype was counted at least ten times. The chain couples TRBV28 to TRBJ2-3, with TRBD2 matching 9 bases. Trimming removed 6 bases from V and 6 bases from J; junction bases left unmatched: 13. From germline, CDR1 is MDHEN and CDR2 SYDVKM. The CDR3 spans 16 residues. This CDR3 is CASSQRGGGAGDTQYF. CDR3 sequence (DNA): TGTGCCAGCAGCCAGAGAGGCGGGGGGGCCGGGGATACGCAGTATTTT.

Concerning this clonotype: Compared with germline, one end of the junction differs, possibly owing to a read error. The chain uses TRBV7-3 and TRBJ2-6; D perhaps matches TRBD2 (6 bases). In germline, CDR1 is SGHTA, CDR2 FQGTGA. The CDR3 length is 17 residues. The CDR3 region has the DNA TGTGCCAGCAGCCCCTCGTCCGGGGGATCCGGGGCCAACGTCCCGACTTTC. Its protein product is CASSPSSGGSGANVPTF. The variable domain in full, completed from reference TRBV7-3 and TRBJ2-6, reads GAGVSQTPSNKVTEKGKYVELRCDPISGHTALYWYRQSLGQGPEFLIYFQGTGAADDSGLPNDRFFAVRPEGSVSTLKIQRTERGDSAVYLCASSPSSGGSGANVPTFGAGSRLTVL.